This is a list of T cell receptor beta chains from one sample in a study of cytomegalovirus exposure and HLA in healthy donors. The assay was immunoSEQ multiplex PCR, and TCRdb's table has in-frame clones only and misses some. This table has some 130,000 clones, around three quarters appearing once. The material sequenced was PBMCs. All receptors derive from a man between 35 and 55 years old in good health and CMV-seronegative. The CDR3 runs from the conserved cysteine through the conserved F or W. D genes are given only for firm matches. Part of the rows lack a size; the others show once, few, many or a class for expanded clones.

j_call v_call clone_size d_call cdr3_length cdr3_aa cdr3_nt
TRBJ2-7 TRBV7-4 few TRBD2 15 CASSLAGGTWYEQYF TGTGCCAGCAGCTTAGCGGGGGGGACTTGGTACGAGCAGTACTTC
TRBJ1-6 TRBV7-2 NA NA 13 CASSLDRGAPLHF TGTGCCAGCAGCTTAGATCGGGGGGCACCCCTCCACTTT
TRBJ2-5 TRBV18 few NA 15 CASSSHGNYQETQYF TGTGCCAGCTCGTCCCACGGTAACTACCAAGAGACCCAGTACTTC
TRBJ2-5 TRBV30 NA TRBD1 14 CAWDWGQGGETQYF TGTGCCTGGGATTGGGGACAGGGAGGGGAGACCCAGTACTTC
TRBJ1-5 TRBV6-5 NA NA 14 CASSYRQGWQPQHF TGTGCCAGCAGTTACCGGCAGGGGTGGCAGCCCCAGCATTTT
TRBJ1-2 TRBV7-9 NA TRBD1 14 CASSFTGGVNGYTF TGTGCCAGCAGCTTCACAGGGGGCGTCAATGGCTACACCTTC
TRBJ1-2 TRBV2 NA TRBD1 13 CASTGQGATGYTF TGTGCCAGCACGGGGCAGGGGGCCACTGGCTACACCTTC
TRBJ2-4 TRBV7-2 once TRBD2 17 CASSWGLAGLAKNIQYF TGTGCCAGCAGCTGGGGACTAGCGGGGCTAGCCAAAAACATTCAGTACTTC
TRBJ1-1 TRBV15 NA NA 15 CATSRAGHLNTEAFF TGTGCCACCAGCAGAGCTGGACACTTGAACACTGAAGCTTTCTTT
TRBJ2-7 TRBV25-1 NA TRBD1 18 CASSDRTGNHASAYEQYF TGTGCCAGCAGTGACAGGACAGGGAACCACGCGAGCGCCTACGAGCAGTACTTC
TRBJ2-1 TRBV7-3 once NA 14 CASSLMSSYNEQFF TGTGCCAGCAGCTTAATGTCTTCCTACAATGAGCAGTTCTTC
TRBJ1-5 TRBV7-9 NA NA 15 CASSLGQASNQPQHF TGTGCCAGCAGCTTAGGACAGGCAAGCAATCAGCCCCAGCATTTT
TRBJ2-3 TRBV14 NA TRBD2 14 CASSQASGLDTQYF TGTGCCAGCAGCCAAGCTAGCGGCCTTGATACGCAGTATTTT
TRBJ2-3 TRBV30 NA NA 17 CAWSEGWGGASTDTQYF TGTGCCTGGAGTGAGGGATGGGGGGGCGCTAGCACAGATACGCAGTATTTT
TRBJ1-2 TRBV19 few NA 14 CASSMGLQMRGYTF TGTGCCAGTAGTATGGGACTGCAGATGAGGGGCTACACCTTC